A single sample gave rise to the 10 T cell receptor beta chains below, sequenced in a study of response to subunit inactivated influenza vaccine. Via MiXCR, TCRdb re-called the RT-PCR reads, giving one row per CDR3 protein. The table has 550,000 to 800,000 distinct CDR3 sequences, approximately 14% seen once; the top ten hold 6% to 8%. This material consisted of PBMCs from blood, taken less than 15 days before vaccination. The receptors come from a man aged 45-65 years who received an inactivated influenza vaccine.

J is TRBJ2-3 and V is TRBV10-1, with a tentative D call TRBD1 (6 bases). Germline V gene lookup returns CDR1 WNHNN and CDR2 SYGVQD (reference sequence). Between the trimmed V and J ends, which lost 4 bases and 10 bases, there was a span of 21 bases. The CDR3 has 15 residues. This chain's CDR3 is CASSASIGRGRSQYF. The CDR3 coding sequence is TGCGCCAGCAGTGCGTCAATCGGCAGGGGTAGGTCGCAGTATTTT.

The genes are TRBV7-9 and TRBJ2-7, with a weak D call TRBD1 (6 bases). The CDR3 is 14 residues long. V lost 7 bases to trimming and J lost 1 base, with 14 bases between them. Germline CDR1 SEHNR, CDR2 FQNEAQ (reference sequence). The CDR3 loop reads CASTSGVPSYEQYF. In DNA, the CDR3 is TGTGCCAGCACTTCAGGGGTCCCATCCTACGAGCAGTACTTC.

The chain combines TRBV6-2 or TRBV6-3 with TRBJ2-5; D perhaps matches TRBD1 (5 bases). Deletions cut 2 bases from V and 7 bases from J, with 8 bases between. Germline-derived CDR1 and CDR2 are MNHEY and SVGEGT. CDR3 length: 12 amino acids. CDR3: CASSYPQGTQYF. As DNA, the CDR3 is TGTGCCAGCAGTTACCCCCAGGGGACCCAGTACTTC.

In this sample, this clonotype turned up a few times. This chain's CDR3 is CATSELTGLGTGELFF. CDR3 in DNA: TGTGCCACCAGTGAACTGACAGGGTTGGGCACCGGGGAGCTGTTTTTT. The chain is built from TRBV24-1 and TRBJ2-2; 7 nucleotides line up with TRBD1. This CDR3 spans 16 amino acids. Trimming removed 4 bases from V and 4 bases from J; junction bases left unmatched: 8. CDR1 and CDR2 (germline): KGHDR, SFDVKD.

CDR3 residues: CAWTIPGIVGALTGELFF. The CDR3 coding sequence is TGTGCCTGGACCATCCCCGGGATCGTGGGGGCACTGACCGGGGAGCTGTTTTTT. The chain combines TRBV30 with TRBJ2-2; D is possibly TRBD1 (6 bases). Trimming left V 4 bases short and J 5 bases short, with 26 bases between. The CDR3 spans 18 residues. Germline CDR1 reads GTSNPN; CDR2 reads SVGIG (reference sequence).

The rearrangement links TRBV28 to TRBJ2-4, with D maybe TRBD1 (5 bases). This CDR3 is 16 amino acids long. Germline values: CDR1 MDHEN, CDR2 SYDVKM. Trimming took off 3 bases at V and 3 bases at J, with 15 bases between the two ends. Written as DNA, the CDR3 is TGTGCCAGCAGTTTTGGTCTGACAGTTGGCAAAAACATTCAGTACTTC. Translation gives CASSFGLTVGKNIQYF.

This clonotype was counted at least ten times. The chain's CDR3 is CASSQQGTENSPLHF. The CDR3 coding sequence is TGTGCCAGCAGCCAGCAAGGGACAGAGAATTCACCCCTCCACTTT. The chain joins TRBV3-1 to TRBJ1-6, with TRBD1 matching 7 bases. The CDR3 is 15 residues long. Per the germline V gene, CDR1 is LGHDT and CDR2 is YNNKEL (reference sequence). V lost 3 bases, J lost 7 bases, and 6 bases stayed unmatched.

The chain has TRBV30 and TRBJ2-6; no definite D call. Germline values: CDR1 GTSNPN, CDR2 SVGIG (reference sequence). The CDR3 extends over 15 amino acids. The V and J ends lost 0 bases and 0 bases respectively, with 6 bases between them. CDR3 loop: CAWSVGFSGANVLTF. In DNA form, the CDR3 reads TGTGCCTGGAGTGTAGGATTCTCTGGGGCCAACGTCCTGACTTTC.

CDR3 nucleotide sequence: TGCGCCAGTAGGACAGGGGCCGGGGAGACCCAGTACTTC. This translates into CASRTGAGETQYF. The chain recombines TRBV5-1 with TRBJ2-5, with 9 bases that match TRBD1. Trimming took 8 bases from V and 5 from J; bases not matched to a gene: 7. The CDR3 extends over 13 amino acids. Germline CDR1 SGHRS, CDR2 YFSETQ.

V and J are TRBV18 and TRBJ2-7, with 8 positions matching TRBD2. Trimming at V came to 3 bases and at J to 6 bases, leaving 7 bases not matched to a gene. The germline gives CDR1 KGHSH, CDR2 LQKENI. This CDR3 is built from 14 residues. CDR3 nucleotides: TGTGCCAGCTCACCTATTAGCGGGATTGGCGAGCAGTACTTC. This encodes CASSPISGIGEQYF.